The clone carrying this T cell receptor beta chain was seen more than once but under ten times. V shed 7 bases and J 2 bases; nucleotides not matched to a gene: 10. The CDR3 extends over 14 amino acids. Germline assignment: CDR1 GTSNPN and CDR2 SVGIG (reference sequence). These data belong to a study of blood T cell repertoires in COVID-19. The wider study: Sites across the United States, Italy and Spain contributed samples from acute and convalescent COVID-19. PBMCs, B-cell-depleted T cells, or T cells were the source of the cDNA or gDNA that made up the material.

Original handling: Reference gene primers were amplified, and this amplification served to estimate nucleated cell counts. Clones were read by immunoSEQ multiplex PCR, and TCRdb kept only the in-frame ones, dropping some. Clonal size and the V and J genes are those of that table, whereas D and trimming came from the DNA. The table shows around 230,000 clones, with around four fifths occurring only once. The sequence came from a woman aged 50 to 60 with acute or convalescent COVID-19. Sequenced input: peripheral blood. The chain is built from TRBV30 and TRBJ2-5; 7 bases align to TRBD1. The CDR3 reads CASNKGQYQETQYF. The DNA for the CDR3 is TGTGCCTCGAATAAGGGACAGTATCAAGAGACCCAGTACTTC.